This TCR beta chain came from a study of blood T cell repertoires in COVID-19. Study background: PBMCs, B-cell-depleted T cells, or T cells were the source of the cDNA or gDNA that made up the material.

CDR1 SNHLY and CDR2 FYNNEI come from the germline V gene. Unmatched junction bases numbered 8, after V lost 6 bases and J lost 1 base. This CDR3 region has 15 residues. In the source study's methods: Reference gene primers were amplified, and this amplification served to estimate nucleated cell counts. TCRdb keeps only in-frame clones here, not all; method: immunoSEQ multiplex PCR. The D gene and trimming were derived from the DNA, and the V and J assignments and clone size from that table. The profile shows some 30,000 clones, 88% of them singletons. This receptor was identified in a human donor in a cohort sampled during active COVID-19. The V and J genes are TRBV2 and TRBJ1-1; 7 bases match TRBD1. The sample taken for sequencing was peripheral blood. The DNA of the CDR3 is TGTGCCAGCAGACTCCGGACAGGCGGGAACACTGAAGCTTTCTTT. It yields the protein CASRLRTGGNTEAFF.